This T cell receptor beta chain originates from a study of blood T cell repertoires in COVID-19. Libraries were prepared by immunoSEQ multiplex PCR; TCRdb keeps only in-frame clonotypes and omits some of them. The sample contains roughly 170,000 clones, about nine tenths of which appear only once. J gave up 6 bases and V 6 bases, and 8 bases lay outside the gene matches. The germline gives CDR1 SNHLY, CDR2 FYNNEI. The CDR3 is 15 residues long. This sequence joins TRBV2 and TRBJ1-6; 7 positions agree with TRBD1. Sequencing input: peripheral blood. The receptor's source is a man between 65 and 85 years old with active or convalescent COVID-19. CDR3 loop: CASSLRQGGNSPLHF. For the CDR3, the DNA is TGTGCCAGCAGCCTCCGACAGGGTGGTAATTCACCCCTCCACTTT.